This TCR beta chain was identified during a study of regulatory T cells in long-lasting Graves disease. Noted time point: newly diagnosed GD, antithyroid drugs for less than 3 months. Construction of the TCR library relied on RNA isolated from PBMCs. With iRepertoire HTBI primers and Arm-PCR of CDR3 regions, TCR beta libraries were built. TCRdb reprocessed the multiplex PCR reads with MiXCR, giving one entry per CDR3 protein. The sample has approximately 390,000 distinct CDR3 sequences, around 15% seen once. Between the trimmed V and J ends, which lost 3 bases and 0 bases, there was a span of 5 bases. Germline loops: CDR1 SQVTM, CDR2 ANQGSEA. The CDR3 contains 12 residues. These data were also reused for a study on T cells in Graves' hyperthyroidism and ophthalmopathy. Per that study: Subjects aged 18 to 65 presented with newly diagnosed hyperthyroidism of less than 2 months' duration. Clinical symptoms, serum thyroxine, TRAb, thyroid ultrasound and orbital computed tomography established diagnosis.

This rearrangement joins TRBV29-1 to TRBJ1-2; D gene unclear. The starting material was peripheral blood mononuclear cells (PBMCs), obtained at new diagnosis, from a patient treated with antithyroid drugs. The TCR sequence derives from a woman aged 18 to 35 with Graves disease. CDR3 sequence reads: CSVDEANYGYTF. CDR3 nucleotides: TGCAGCGTTGACGAAGCTAACTATGGCTACACCTTC.